This is a list of T cell receptor beta chains from one sample in a study of shared clonotypes between healthy human individuals. The protocol was immunoSEQ multiplex PCR, while the TCRdb copy is restricted to in-frame clones and leaves out a portion. The data hold almost 750,000 clones, with approximately 77% observed a single time. Source material: memory CD4+ T cells sorted from blood. These receptor sequences come from a woman aged 25 to 39 in good health. CDR3s include the opening cysteine and the closing phenylalanine or tryptophan. A D gene is named only where the DNA matches it firmly.

D gene | J gene | V gene | CDR3 DNA | CDR3 protein
. | TRBJ2-5 | TRBV6-1 | TGTGCCAGCAGTGAATACGGAGGGGGGAAAGAGACCCAGTACTTC | CASSEYGGGKETQYF
. | TRBJ2-1 | TRBV11-2 | TGTGCCAGCAGCTTATTTGTACTGAACTCCTACAATGAGCAGTTCTTC | CASSLFVLNSYNEQFF
. | TRBJ1-5 | TRBV7-9 | TGTGCCAGCAGCTTAGTTACCCCCGTATCCAATCAGCCCCAGCATTTT | CASSLVTPVSNQPQHF
. | TRBJ1-5 | TRBV6-6 | TGTGCCAGCAGCCTTACCAACAGTAACAATCAGCCCCAGCATTTT | CASSLTNSNNQPQHF
TRBD1 | TRBJ2-7 | TRBV6-6 | TGTGCCACCACAGGGGGCGGGGGCTACGAGCAGTACTTC | CATTGGGGYEQYF
. | TRBJ1-1 | TRBV5-1 | TGCGCCACCCGCGGAGCGGGGCCCATGAACACTGAAGCTTTCTTT | CATRGAGPMNTEAFF
. | TRBJ2-2 | TRBV27 | TGTGCCAGCAGTTTACTTGGACAGAACACCGGGGAGCTGTTTTTT | CASSLLGQNTGELFF
. | TRBJ1-5 | TRBV28 | TGTGCCAGCAGTGATACCACGACAGGTACCAATCAGCCCCAGCATTTT | CASSDTTTGTNQPQHF
TRBD2 | TRBJ2-6 | TRBV19 | TGTGCCAGTTCGGGGGGTCGGGCTGGGGCCAACGTCCTGACTTTC | CASSGGRAGANVLTF
TRBD2 | TRBJ2-4 | TRBV19 | TGTGCCAGTAGGCATCGACTAGCCGGCGGCTCAAACATTCAGTACTTC | CASRHRLAGGSNIQYF
. | TRBJ1-1 | TRBV5-4 | TGTGCCAGCAGCTTGGCGGGCGCAATGGGTCTCGCTTTCTTT | CASSLAGAMGLAFF
. | TRBJ1-4 | TRBV27 | TGTGCCAGCGGGGGCGGGGCAGCGAATGAAAAACTGTTTTTT | CASGGGAANEKLFF
TRBD2 | TRBJ2-5 | TRBV19 | TGTGCCAGTAGTACGGAAGGGACTAGCGGGAGTTTGCCCCAGTACTTC | CASSTEGTSGSLPQYF
. | TRBJ2-5 | TRBV30 | TGTGCCTGGAGTGTACTCCGGGGGAGCGCGGAGACCCAGTACTTC | CAWSVLRGSAETQYF
. | TRBJ1-2 | TRBV6-1 | TGTGCCAGCAGTGAAAGAGGGAACTATGGCTACACCTTC | CASSERGNYGYTF
. | TRBJ2-7 | TRBV25-1 | TGTGCCAGCAGTGATGAAGCGAATTACTACGAGCAGTACTTC | CASSDEANYYEQYF
TRBD1 | TRBJ1-2 | TRBV4-1 | TGCGCCAGCAGCCAAGGACATTCCCAAGGGACAGCTAACTATGGCTACACCTTC | CASSQGHSQGTANYGYTF
TRBD2 | TRBJ2-5 | TRBV28 | TGTGCCAGCAGTACGTGGACTAGCGGGAATGGAGAGACCCAGTACTTC | CASSTWTSGNGETQYF